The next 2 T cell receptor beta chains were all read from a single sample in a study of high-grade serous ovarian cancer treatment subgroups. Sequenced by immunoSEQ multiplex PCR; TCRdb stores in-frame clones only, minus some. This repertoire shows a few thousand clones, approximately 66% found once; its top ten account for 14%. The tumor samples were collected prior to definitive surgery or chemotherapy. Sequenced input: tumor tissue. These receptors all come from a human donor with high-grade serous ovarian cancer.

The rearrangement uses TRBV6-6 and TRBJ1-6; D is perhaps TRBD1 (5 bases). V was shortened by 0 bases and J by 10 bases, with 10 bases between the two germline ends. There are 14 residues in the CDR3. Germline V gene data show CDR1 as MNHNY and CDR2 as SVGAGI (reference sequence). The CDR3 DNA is TGTGCCAGCAGTTACTCCGGGGGACGGTCACCCCTCCACTTT. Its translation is CASSYSGGRSPLHF.

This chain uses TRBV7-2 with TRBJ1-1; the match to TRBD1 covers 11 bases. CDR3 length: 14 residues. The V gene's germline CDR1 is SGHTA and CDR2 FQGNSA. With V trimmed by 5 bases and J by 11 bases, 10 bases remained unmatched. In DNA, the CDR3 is TGTGCCAGCAGCCCAAGGGGGGACAGGGGGAGGGCTTTCTTT. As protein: CASSPRGDRGRAFF.